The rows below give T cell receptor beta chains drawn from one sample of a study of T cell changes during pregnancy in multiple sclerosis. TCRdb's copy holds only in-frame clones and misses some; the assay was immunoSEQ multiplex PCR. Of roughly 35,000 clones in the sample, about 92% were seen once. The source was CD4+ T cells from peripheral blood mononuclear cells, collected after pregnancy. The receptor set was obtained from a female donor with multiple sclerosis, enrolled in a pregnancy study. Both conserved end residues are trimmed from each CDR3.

cdr3_aa: ASSLGTSSYNEQF
j_call: TRBJ2-1
v_call: TRBV12-1

cdr3_aa: ASSPDSSTDTQY
j_call: TRBJ2-3
v_call: TRBV4-2

cdr3_aa: ATGRPDTQY
j_call: TRBJ2-3
v_call: TRBV10-3

cdr3_aa: ASSQVDREVTEAF
j_call: TRBJ1-1
v_call: TRBV4-1

cdr3_aa: ASSGQGSTDTQY
j_call: TRBJ2-3
v_call: TRBV5-1

cdr3_aa: ASSPQSARAGGYNEQF
j_call: TRBJ2-1
v_call: TRBV4-1

cdr3_aa: ASSTRSGGLGELF
j_call: TRBJ2-2
v_call: TRBV5-4

cdr3_aa: ASREMDRIFYEQY
j_call: TRBJ2-7
v_call: TRBV2

cdr3_aa: SAGGGYGYT
j_call: TRBJ1-2
v_call: TRBV29-1

cdr3_aa: ASSVGVGLGSAYEQY
j_call: TRBJ2-7
v_call: TRBV18

cdr3_aa: ASSPHQQGYEQY
j_call: TRBJ2-7
v_call: TRBV7-6

cdr3_aa: ASSLVPGSNTGELF
j_call: TRBJ2-2
v_call: TRBV5-1

cdr3_aa: AISPGVAGGQLAKNIQY
j_call: TRBJ2-4
v_call: TRBV10-3

cdr3_aa: ASSSKNSGQGYGYT
j_call: TRBJ1-2
v_call: TRBV28

cdr3_aa: ASSVGLAGGPYEQY
j_call: TRBJ2-7
v_call: TRBV9

cdr3_aa: ASSVGRHSYEQY
j_call: TRBJ2-7
v_call: TRBV6-1

cdr3_aa: ASSSVGQGAGGYT
j_call: TRBJ1-2
v_call: TRBV6-5

cdr3_aa: ASSYPTGLPNTEAF
j_call: TRBJ1-1
v_call: TRBV6-6

cdr3_aa: ASSAGTAGFFPYEQY
j_call: TRBJ2-7
v_call: TRBV2

cdr3_aa: ASSLGLAYTGELF
j_call: TRBJ2-2
v_call: TRBV5-8

cdr3_aa: ASSSGTLPYEQY
j_call: TRBJ2-7
v_call: TRBV11-2

cdr3_aa: ASTQGTGNEKLF
j_call: TRBJ1-4
v_call: TRBV9

cdr3_aa: ASSHDRGQGQF
j_call: TRBJ2-1
v_call: TRBV4-3

cdr3_aa: ASSLRQGAAEAF
j_call: TRBJ1-1
v_call: TRBV7-6

cdr3_aa: ASSLNPYPEKLF
j_call: TRBJ1-4
v_call: TRBV27

cdr3_aa: ASSTGFTGELF
j_call: TRBJ2-2
v_call: TRBV6-6

cdr3_aa: ASRSYGAEAF
j_call: TRBJ1-1
v_call: TRBV2

cdr3_aa: ASSFLAGVRSTDTQY
j_call: TRBJ2-3
v_call: TRBV5-1

cdr3_aa: ASSQDLSGPANTEAF
j_call: TRBJ1-1
v_call: TRBV4-2

cdr3_aa: ASSLVAGVNQPQH
j_call: TRBJ1-5
v_call: TRBV5-1

cdr3_aa: STQGANYGYT
j_call: TRBJ1-2
v_call: TRBV29-1

cdr3_aa: ASSVGGLAGGYYNEQF
j_call: TRBJ2-1
v_call: TRBV9

cdr3_aa: ASSSGTRSNQPQH
j_call: TRBJ1-5
v_call: TRBV19

cdr3_aa: ASSQQSRAANTGELF
j_call: TRBJ2-2
v_call: TRBV4-2

cdr3_aa: ASSPRREGLDEQF
j_call: TRBJ2-1
v_call: TRBV18

cdr3_aa: ASSRPGYEQY
j_call: TRBJ2-7
v_call: TRBV5-4

cdr3_aa: ASSDITGTGSNQPQH
j_call: TRBJ1-5
v_call: TRBV19

cdr3_aa: SVEQGGTEAF
j_call: TRBJ1-1
v_call: TRBV29-1

cdr3_aa: ASSPTGGRQPQH
j_call: TRBJ1-5
v_call: TRBV5-1

cdr3_aa: ASSLLAGDPTGELF
j_call: TRBJ2-2
v_call: TRBV5-1

cdr3_aa: ASGGGHSTDTQY
j_call: TRBJ2-3
v_call: TRBV6-1

cdr3_aa: SVEGVGGVRYGYT
j_call: TRBJ1-2
v_call: TRBV29-1

cdr3_aa: AWDREKTF
j_call: TRBJ2-1
v_call: TRBV30

cdr3_aa: ASSPGSFDTEAF
j_call: TRBJ1-1
v_call: TRBV5-1

cdr3_aa: ASSSTGEKPQH
j_call: TRBJ1-5
v_call: TRBV5-5

cdr3_aa: AIRPGGSYEQY
j_call: TRBJ2-7
v_call: TRBV10-3

cdr3_aa: AISGKQEKRPDTQY
j_call: TRBJ2-3
v_call: TRBV10-3

cdr3_aa: ASSPRDRHGYT
j_call: TRBJ1-2
v_call: TRBV2

cdr3_aa: ASSPQGRDTNYGYT
j_call: TRBJ1-2
v_call: TRBV7-6

cdr3_aa: ASSQIGQGNSGNTIY
j_call: TRBJ1-3
v_call: TRBV18

cdr3_aa: ASSERVGNYGYT
j_call: TRBJ1-2
v_call: TRBV2

cdr3_aa: ASSLRGTAADTQY
j_call: TRBJ2-3
v_call: TRBV5-1

cdr3_aa: SVDQGAKVYGYT
j_call: TRBJ1-2
v_call: TRBV29-1

cdr3_aa: ASSAKRGPLVNTGELF
j_call: TRBJ2-2
v_call: TRBV9

cdr3_aa: ASSDSGGGIETQY
j_call: TRBJ2-5
v_call: TRBV7-2